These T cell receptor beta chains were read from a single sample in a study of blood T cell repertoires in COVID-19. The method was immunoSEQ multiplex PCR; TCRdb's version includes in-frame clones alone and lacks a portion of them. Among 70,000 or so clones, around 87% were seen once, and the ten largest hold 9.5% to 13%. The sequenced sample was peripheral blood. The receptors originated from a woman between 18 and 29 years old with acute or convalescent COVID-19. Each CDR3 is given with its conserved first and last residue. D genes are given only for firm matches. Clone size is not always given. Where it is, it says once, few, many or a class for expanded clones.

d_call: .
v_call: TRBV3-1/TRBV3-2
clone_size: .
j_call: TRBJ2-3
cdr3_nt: TGTGCCAGCAGCTCAACAGATACGCAGTATTTT
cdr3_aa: CASSSTDTQYF

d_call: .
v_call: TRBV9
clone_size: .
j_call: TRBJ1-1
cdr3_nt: TGTGCCAGCTCCGGACAAGTCGCACTGAACACTGAAGCTTTCTTT
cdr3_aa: CASSGQVALNTEAFF

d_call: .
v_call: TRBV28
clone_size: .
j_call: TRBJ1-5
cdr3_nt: TGTGCCAGCAGTAAAATACAGGGCAGTGGGCCCCAGCATTTT
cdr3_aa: CASSKIQGSGPQHF

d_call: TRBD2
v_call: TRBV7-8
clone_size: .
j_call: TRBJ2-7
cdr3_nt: TGTGCCAGCAGCTTAGCGGCTAGCGGGGTCTACGAGCAGTACTTC
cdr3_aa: CASSLAASGVYEQYF

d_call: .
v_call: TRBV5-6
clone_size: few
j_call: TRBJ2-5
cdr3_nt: TGTGCCAGCAGCTTGGTGAGCCAAGAGACCCAGTACTTC
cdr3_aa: CASSLVSQETQYF

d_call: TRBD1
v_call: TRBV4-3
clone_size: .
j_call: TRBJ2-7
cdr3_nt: TGCGCCAGCAGCCCCCACCCAGGACAGGGTGCCGAGCAGTACTTC
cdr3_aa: CASSPHPGQGAEQYF

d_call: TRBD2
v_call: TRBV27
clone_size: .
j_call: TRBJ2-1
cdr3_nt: TGTGCCAGCAGTTTGGGGACTAGCGGTCTCGATGAGCAGTTCTTC
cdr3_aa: CASSLGTSGLDEQFF

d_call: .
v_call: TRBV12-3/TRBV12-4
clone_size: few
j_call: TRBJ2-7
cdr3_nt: TGTGCCAGCAGTTCCTCAGGGTACGAGCAGTACTTC
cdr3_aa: CASSSSGYEQYF

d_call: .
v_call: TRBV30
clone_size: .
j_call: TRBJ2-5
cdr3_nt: TGTGCCTGGAGTCTAGCAGCCCAAGAGACCCAGTACTTC
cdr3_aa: CAWSLAAQETQYF

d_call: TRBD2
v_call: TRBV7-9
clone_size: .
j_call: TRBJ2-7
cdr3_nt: TGTGCCAGCAGCCCGCTAGCGGGGGGGTCCTACGAGCAGTACTTC
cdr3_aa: CASSPLAGGSYEQYF

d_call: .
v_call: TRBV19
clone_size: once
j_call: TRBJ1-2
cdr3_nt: TGTGCCAGTAGGGATAGCCGACAGCCCCTCGGGTATGGCTACACCTTC
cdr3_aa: CASRDSRQPLGYGYTF

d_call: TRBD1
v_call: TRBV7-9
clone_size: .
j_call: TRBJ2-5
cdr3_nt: TGTGCCAGCAGCTCGTCCCCGACAGGGGAAGAGACCCAGTACTTC
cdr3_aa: CASSSSPTGEETQYF

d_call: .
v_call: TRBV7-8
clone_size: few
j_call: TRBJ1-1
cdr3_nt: TGTGCCAGCAGCTTCAATTTGAACACTGAAGCTTTCTTT
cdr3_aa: CASSFNLNTEAFF

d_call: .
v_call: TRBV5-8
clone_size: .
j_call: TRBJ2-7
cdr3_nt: TGTGCCAGCAGCTTGGGTCGGTCCTACGAGCAGTACTTC
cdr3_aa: CASSLGRSYEQYF

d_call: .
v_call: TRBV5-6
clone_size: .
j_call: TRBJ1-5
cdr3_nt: TGTGCCAGCAGCTTGGGGACGGGGAATCAGCCCCAGCATTTT
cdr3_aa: CASSLGTGNQPQHF

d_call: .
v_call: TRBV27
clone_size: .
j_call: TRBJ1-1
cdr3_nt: TGTGCCAGCAGTTTATCCCCCAGGGGTACTGAAGCTTTCTTT
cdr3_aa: CASSLSPRGTEAFF

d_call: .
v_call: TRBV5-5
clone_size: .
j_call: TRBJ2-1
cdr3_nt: TGTGCCAGCAGCTTTAACAAATACAATGAGCAGTTCTTC
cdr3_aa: CASSFNKYNEQFF

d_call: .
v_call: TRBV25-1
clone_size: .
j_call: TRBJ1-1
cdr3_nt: TGTGCCAGCAGAAATCCAGGGAACACTGAAGCTTTCTTT
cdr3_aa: CASRNPGNTEAFF

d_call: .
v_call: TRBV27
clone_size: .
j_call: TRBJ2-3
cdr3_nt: TGTGCCAGCAGTTTACGCGGATTATTAGATACGCAGTATTTT
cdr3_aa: CASSLRGLLDTQYF

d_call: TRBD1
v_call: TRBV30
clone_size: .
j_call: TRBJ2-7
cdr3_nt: TGTGCCTGGAGTGTAAAGTACTGGGACAGGACCTACGAGCAGTACTTC
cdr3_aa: CAWSVKYWDRTYEQYF

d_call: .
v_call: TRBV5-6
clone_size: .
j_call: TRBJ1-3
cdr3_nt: TGTGCCAGCAGCTCTGGGCCTTTTGGAAACACCATATATTTT
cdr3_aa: CASSSGPFGNTIYF

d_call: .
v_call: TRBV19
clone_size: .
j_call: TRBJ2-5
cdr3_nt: TGTGCCAGTAGTCTTGGGGGTAGCGGAAACCAAGAGACCCAGTACTTC
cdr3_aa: CASSLGGSGNQETQYF

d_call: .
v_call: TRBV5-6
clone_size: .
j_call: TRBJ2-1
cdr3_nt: TGTGCCAGCAGCTTATCAGACAATGAGCAGTTCTTC
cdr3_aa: CASSLSDNEQFF

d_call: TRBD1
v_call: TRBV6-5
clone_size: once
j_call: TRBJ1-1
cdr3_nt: TGTGCCAGCAGTTACACCGGACAGGGGGCTGAAGCTTTCTTT
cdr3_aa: CASSYTGQGAEAFF

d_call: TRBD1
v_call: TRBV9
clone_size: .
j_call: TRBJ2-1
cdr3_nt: TGTGCCAGCAGCGTAGCAGGGACAGGGGGCTTCAATGAGCAGTTCTTC
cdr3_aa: CASSVAGTGGFNEQFF

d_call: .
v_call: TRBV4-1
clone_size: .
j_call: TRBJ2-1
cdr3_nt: TGCGCCAGCCGGCCAAGCGGAGGCTACAATGAGCAGTTCTTC
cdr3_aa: CASRPSGGYNEQFF

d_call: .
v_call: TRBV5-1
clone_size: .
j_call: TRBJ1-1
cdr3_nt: TGCGCCAGCAGCTTGAATCCGGGAACTGAAGCTTTCTTT
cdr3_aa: CASSLNPGTEAFF

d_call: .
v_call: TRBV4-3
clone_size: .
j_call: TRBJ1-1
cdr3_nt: TGCGCCAGCAGCCAAGATATCGGGGTCGCGAACACTGAAGCTTTCTTT
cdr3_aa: CASSQDIGVANTEAFF

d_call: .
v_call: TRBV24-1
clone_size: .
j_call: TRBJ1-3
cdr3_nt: TGTGCCACCGTTAATCACAGGGAACCTGGAAACACCATATATTTT
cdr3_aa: CATVNHREPGNTIYF

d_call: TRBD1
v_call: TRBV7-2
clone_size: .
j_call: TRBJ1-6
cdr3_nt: TGTGCCAGCAGCTTAACATCCGGGACAGCAAATTCACCCCTCCACTTT
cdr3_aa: CASSLTSGTANSPLHF

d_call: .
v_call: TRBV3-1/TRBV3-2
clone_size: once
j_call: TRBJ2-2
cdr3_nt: TGTGCCAGCAGACAGAACCCTCCCAGGACCGGGGAGCTGTTTTTT
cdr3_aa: CASRQNPPRTGELFF

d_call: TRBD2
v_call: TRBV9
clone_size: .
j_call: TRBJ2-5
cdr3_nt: TGTGCCAGCAGCGCCGGACTAGCGGGACAAGAGACCCAGTACTTC
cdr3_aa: CASSAGLAGQETQYF

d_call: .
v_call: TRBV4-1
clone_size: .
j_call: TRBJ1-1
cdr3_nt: TGCGCCAGCAGGGACCCGGGACAGAACACTGAAGCTTTCTTT
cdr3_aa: CASRDPGQNTEAFF

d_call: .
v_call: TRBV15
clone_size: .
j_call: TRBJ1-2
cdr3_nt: TGTGCCACCAGCAGGACCAGGGAGGGGTACGATGGCTACACCTTC
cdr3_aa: CATSRTREGYDGYTF

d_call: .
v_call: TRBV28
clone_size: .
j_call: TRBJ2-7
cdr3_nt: TGTGCCAGCAGTTTATTGGCTACGGGACACCTATGGTTCTACGAGCAGTACTTC
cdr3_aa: CASSLLATGHLWFYEQYF

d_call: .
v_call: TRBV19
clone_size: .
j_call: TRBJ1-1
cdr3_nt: TGTGCCAGTAGTATCGACACCTATTACACTGAAGCTTTCTTT
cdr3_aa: CASSIDTYYTEAFF

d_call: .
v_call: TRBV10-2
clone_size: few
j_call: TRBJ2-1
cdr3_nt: TGCGCCAGCAGGACAGCCAGCCGCGTGAAAGACAATGAGCAGTTCTTC
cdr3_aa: CASRTASRVKDNEQFF

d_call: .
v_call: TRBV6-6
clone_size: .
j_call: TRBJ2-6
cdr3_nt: TGTGCCAGCAGTAGCGACAGACCTGGGGCCAACGTCCTGACTTTC
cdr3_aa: CASSSDRPGANVLTF

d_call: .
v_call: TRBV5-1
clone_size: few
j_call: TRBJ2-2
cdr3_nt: TGCGCCAGCAGCTTGCCTCAGACAGACACCGGGGAGCTGTTTTTT
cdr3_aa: CASSLPQTDTGELFF

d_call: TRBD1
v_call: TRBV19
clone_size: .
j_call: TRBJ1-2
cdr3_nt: TGTGCCAGTAGTTATCGGACAGGGGACGGAAATGGCTACACCTTC
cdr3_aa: CASSYRTGDGNGYTF

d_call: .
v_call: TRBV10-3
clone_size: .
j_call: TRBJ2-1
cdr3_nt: TGTGCCATCAGTGAGTCGATGACCAGGGCGAGTGAGCAGTTCTTC
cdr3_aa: CAISESMTRASEQFF

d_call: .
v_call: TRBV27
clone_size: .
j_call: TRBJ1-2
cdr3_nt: TGTGCCAGCAGCTACACAGATCAGACAGGCCCCTATGGCTACACCTTC
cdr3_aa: CASSYTDQTGPYGYTF

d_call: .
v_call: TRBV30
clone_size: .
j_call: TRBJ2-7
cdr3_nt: TGTGCCTGGAGTGCAGGGTTTACCTACGAGCAGTACTTC
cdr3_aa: CAWSAGFTYEQYF

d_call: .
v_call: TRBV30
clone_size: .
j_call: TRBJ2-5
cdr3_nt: TGTGCCTGGAGTGTAGAGCGGCAAGAGACCCAGTACTTC
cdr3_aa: CAWSVERQETQYF

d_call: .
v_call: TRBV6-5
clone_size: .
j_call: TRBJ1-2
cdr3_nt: TGTGCCAGTAAGCCAGGGCCAGTAGGCTACACCTTC
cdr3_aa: CASKPGPVGYTF

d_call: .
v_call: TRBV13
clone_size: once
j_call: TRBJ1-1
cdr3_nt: TGTGCCAGCAGCCTAGCGGGGGGTTTGTTTTCTGAAGCTTTCTTT
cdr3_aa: CASSLAGGLFSEAFF

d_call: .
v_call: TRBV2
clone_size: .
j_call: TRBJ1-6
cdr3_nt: TGTGCCAGCAGTGAAGTTCAAGGGGCGGATTCACCCCTCCACTTT
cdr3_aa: CASSEVQGADSPLHF

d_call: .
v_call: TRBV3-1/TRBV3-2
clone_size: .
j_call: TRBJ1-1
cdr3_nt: TGTGCCAGCAGCCGAGGGACTGAAGCTTTCTTT
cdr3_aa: CASSRGTEAFF

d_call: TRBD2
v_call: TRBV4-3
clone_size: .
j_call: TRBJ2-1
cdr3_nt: TGCGCCAGCAGCCAAGATTACCGGGACTATTACAATGAGCAGTTCTTC
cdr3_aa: CASSQDYRDYYNEQFF